The entry below describes one T cell receptor (beta chain). The sample originates from a study of T cell repertoires in ileal Crohn's disease. Study-level background: Roughly 40% were active smokers at surgery; median disease duration was almost 8 years. Surgery for a complication: stricturing in around 60%, penetrating in about 40%.

TCRdb's table, derived via immunoSEQ multiplex PCR, lists solely in-frame clones and lacks some. In the table there are approximately 15,000 clones, less than 85% of which are singletons. The CDR3 consists of 15 residues. Germline V gives CDR1 SGHTA, CDR2 FQGNSA. V lost 0 bases and J lost 10, with 16 bases in between. The clonotype comes from an adult with Crohn's disease. J is TRBJ1-5 and V is TRBV7-2; perhaps TRBD1 as D (5 bases). Sequencing was carried out using ileal tissue. The CDR3 reads CASSLALSGWTPQHF. CDR3 in DNA: TGTGCCAGCAGCTTAGCGCTCTCGGGTTGGACACCCCAGCATTTT.